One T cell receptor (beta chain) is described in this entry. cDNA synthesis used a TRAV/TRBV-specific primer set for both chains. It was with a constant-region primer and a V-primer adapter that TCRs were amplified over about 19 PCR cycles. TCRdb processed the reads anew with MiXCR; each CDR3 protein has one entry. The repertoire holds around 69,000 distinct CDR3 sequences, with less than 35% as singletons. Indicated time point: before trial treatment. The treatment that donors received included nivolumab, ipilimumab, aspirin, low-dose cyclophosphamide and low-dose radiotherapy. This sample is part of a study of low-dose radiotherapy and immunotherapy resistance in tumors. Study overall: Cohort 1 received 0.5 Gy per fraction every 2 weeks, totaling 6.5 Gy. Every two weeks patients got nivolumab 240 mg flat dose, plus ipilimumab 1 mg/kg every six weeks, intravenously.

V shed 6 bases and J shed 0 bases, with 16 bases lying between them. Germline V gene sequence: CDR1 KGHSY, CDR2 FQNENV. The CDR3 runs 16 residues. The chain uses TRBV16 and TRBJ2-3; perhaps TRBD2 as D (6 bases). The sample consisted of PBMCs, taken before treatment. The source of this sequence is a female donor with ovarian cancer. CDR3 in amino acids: CASSWNSGTSTDTQYF. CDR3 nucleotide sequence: TGTGCCAGCAGTTGGAATAGCGGAACTAGCACAGATACGCAGTATTTT.